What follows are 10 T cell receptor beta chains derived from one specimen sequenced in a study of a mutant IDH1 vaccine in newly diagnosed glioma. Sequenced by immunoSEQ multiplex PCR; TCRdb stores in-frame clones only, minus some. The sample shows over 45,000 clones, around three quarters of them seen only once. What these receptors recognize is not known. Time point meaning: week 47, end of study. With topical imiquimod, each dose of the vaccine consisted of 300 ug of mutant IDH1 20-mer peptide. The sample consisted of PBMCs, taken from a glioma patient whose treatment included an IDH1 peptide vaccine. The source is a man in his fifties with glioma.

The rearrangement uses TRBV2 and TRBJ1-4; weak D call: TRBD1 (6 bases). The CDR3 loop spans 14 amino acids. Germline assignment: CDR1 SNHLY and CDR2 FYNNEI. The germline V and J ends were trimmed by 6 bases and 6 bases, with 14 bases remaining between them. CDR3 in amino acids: CASRFTGRYEKLFF. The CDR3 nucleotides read TGTGCCAGCAGGTTTACAGGGAGGTATGAAAAACTGTTTTTT.

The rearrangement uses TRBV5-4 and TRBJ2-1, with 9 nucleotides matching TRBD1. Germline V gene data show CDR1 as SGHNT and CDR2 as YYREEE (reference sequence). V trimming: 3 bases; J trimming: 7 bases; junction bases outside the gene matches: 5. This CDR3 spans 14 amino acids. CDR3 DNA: TGTGCCAGCAGCTCACAGGGGGCTTGGAATGAGCAGTTCTTC. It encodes CASSSQGAWNEQFF.

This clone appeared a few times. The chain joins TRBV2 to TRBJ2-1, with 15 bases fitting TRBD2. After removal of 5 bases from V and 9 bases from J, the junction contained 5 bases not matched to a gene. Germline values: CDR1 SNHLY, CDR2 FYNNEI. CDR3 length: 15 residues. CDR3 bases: TGTGCCAGCAGTTCCGGACTAGCGGGGGGGAGTGAGCAGTTCTTC. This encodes CASSSGLAGGSEQFF.

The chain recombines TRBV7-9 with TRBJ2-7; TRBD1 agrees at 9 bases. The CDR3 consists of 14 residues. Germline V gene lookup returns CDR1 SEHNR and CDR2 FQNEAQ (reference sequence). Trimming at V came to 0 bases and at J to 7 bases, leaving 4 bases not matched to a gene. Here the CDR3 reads CASSLAGTGIEQYF. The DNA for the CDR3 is TGTGCCAGCAGCTTAGCCGGGACAGGGATTGAGCAGTACTTC.

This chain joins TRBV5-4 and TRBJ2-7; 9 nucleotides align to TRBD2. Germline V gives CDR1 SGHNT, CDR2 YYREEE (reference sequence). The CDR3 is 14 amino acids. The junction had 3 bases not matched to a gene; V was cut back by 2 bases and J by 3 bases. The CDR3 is CASSLGAGGYEQYF. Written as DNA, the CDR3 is TGTGCCAGCAGCTTAGGAGCGGGGGGCTACGAGCAGTACTTC.

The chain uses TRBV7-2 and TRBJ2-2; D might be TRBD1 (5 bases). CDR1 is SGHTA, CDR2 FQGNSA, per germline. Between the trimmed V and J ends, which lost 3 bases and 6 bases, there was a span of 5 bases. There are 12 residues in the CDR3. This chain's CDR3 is CASSLGPGELFF. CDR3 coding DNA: TGTGCCAGCAGCTTGGGGCCCGGGGAGCTGTTTTTT.

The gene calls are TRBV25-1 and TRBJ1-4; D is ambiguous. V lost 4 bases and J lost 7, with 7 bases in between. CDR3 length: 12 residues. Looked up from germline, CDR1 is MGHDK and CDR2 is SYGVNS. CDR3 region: CASSGLSEKLFF. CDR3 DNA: TGTGCCAGCAGTGGCTTATCTGAAAAACTGTTTTTT.

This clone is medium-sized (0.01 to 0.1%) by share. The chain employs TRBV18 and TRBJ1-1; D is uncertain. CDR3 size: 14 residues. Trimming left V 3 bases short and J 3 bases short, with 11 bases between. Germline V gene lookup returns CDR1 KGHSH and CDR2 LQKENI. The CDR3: CASSPGGPYTEAFF. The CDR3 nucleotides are TGTGCCAGCTCACCTGGAGGGCCCTACACTGAAGCTTTCTTT.

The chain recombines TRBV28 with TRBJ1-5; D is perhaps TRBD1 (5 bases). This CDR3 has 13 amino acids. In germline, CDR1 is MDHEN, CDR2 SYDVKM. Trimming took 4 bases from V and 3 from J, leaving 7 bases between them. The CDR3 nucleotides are TGTGCCAGCAGTTGGGGGAACAATCAGCCCCAGCATTTT. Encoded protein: CASSWGNNQPQHF.

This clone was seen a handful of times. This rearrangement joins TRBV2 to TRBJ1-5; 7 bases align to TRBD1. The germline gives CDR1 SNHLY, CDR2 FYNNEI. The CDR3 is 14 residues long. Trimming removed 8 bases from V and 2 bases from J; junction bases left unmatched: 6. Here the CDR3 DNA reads TGTGCCAGCTTACCGGGACAGCGCAATCAGCCCCAGCATTTT. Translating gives CASLPGQRNQPQHF.